This TCR beta chain was obtained from a study of shared clonotypes between healthy human individuals (dated by TCRdb to 2020 to 2021). A note on the overall study: The cohort included a few men and a couple of women between 18 and 49 years of age. For each donor, three plates each were used for CD4 naive and CD4 memory, two plates were used for CD8 naive, and one plate was used for CD8 memory. The study deeply sequenced blood TCR repertoires of several healthy adults to estimate repertoire size and the extent of clonotype sharing between individuals. Different laboratories and diverse techniques were used to prepare libraries and sequence TCR repertoires, to increase sequencing depth and limit assay-specific biases. Per donor, leukapheresis produced somewhere between about 0.94 and 9.5 billion PBMCs.

Healthy HIV-negative adults with no recently reported acute infections or vaccinations were included as donors. All donors were Caucasian adults living in Nashville, Tennessee, USA. CD8 memory samples consisted of magnetically selected CD45RO+ cells combined with CCR7-negative CD45RA+ effector memory (TemRA) cells. Blood was collected by leukapheresis, and PBMCs were isolated by Ficoll-Histopaque density gradient centrifugation and then cryopreserved in liquid nitrogen vapor phase. Analytical flow cytometry was used to check the purity and quantity of every magnetically sorted T cell population. Genomic DNA was isolated from every sorted fraction and measured by UV absorbance on a Nanodrop 2000c. The CDR3, from cysteine to phenylalanine, totals 16 residues. Only CDR3 DNA remains: 48 bases, in frame from the first base. Per the germline V gene, SGHVS is the CDR1 and FQNEAQ is the CDR2. Cut back by 0 bases and 0 bases, the V and J ends lie 9 bases apart.

TCR CDR3 regions were amplified from genomic DNA by multiplex PCR using the deep immunoSEQ assay. Extracted genomic DNA from each cell subset was spread evenly across all wells of several immunoSEQ 96-well plates, with each plate serving as a replicate. For sorted subsets, each replicate PCR was loaded with approximately 200 ng genomic DNA, equivalent to approximately 27,000 T cell genomes. Purified libraries were measured with a Qubit 3.0 fluorometer, size-checked on a Bioanalyzer 2100, and measured again with the KAPA Library Quantification kit. A separate single-read 150-cycle Illumina NextSeq 550 flow cell was used to sequence each immunoSEQ 96-well plate. In the source study's methods: Because only junctional sequences without quality scores were contained in the immunoSEQ output, filtering matching that applied to full-length reads could not be performed. To assign V/J genes and CDR3, sequences were annotated using PyIR, a Python wrapper for IgBLAST v1.9, with IMGT germline references. Any read was removed if the V/J assignment was weak (E-value above 1e-6), the CDR3 was missing, or the read contained stop codons, out-of-frame junctions, or ambiguous translated residues. V3J clonotypes were defined as sequences sharing an identical inferred V gene, J gene, and CDR3 amino acid sequence. Percentage overlap between repertoires was calculated by dividing the number of shared unique clonotypes by the size of the smaller repertoire. Three approaches were used to assess repertoire richness: RTK rarefaction, the Chao1 estimator, and Recon v2.1 estimates of unobserved clonotypes. Generation probabilities for all TCRbeta clonotypes obtained by the gDNA method from a handful of donors were computed using OLGA. In TCRdb, the immuneACCESS table is reduced to in-frame sequences with V and J assigned. These tables do not hold every clone; where another copy was compared, an unresolved V gene accounts for under half, and the others remain unexplained. V, J and clone size were drawn from that table, and D and trimming were deduced from the DNA. Recorded for this sample are tens of thousands of clones; around 57% of them occurred a single time. The ten largest clones capture around 50% of the sample.

Broad study findings and their caveats: Sampling was limited to blood, and TCR repertoires in tissue likely differ from TCR repertoires in blood. Because the study included a small number of donors, the genetic and exposure-history diversity represented was limited. About 5% of naive CD4, 3.5% of naive CD8, approximately 2% of memory CD4, and over 0.35% of memory CD8 clonotypes were shared across four donors. Pairwise subsampling indicated that sequencing depth was expected to affect the degree of clonotype sharing among donors. Larger estimated clonotype richness was generally found for naive subsets than for memory subsets. Incomplete sequencing was indicated by rarefaction of sorted-subset datasets, despite the large sequencing depth. Compared with non-shared clonotypes, the clonotypes found in all four sorted-subset donors had higher generation probabilities.

This clone was detected a few times. Its binding antigen is unknown. No base-level quality is on record; no much larger clone is a single base apart. The sequence is built from TRBV7-8 and TRBJ1-5, with no reliable assignment of the D segment. The sequence was collected from a man aged 25-45 years in good health. Sample: memory CD8+ T cells sorted from blood. The cell subset or site label of this sample denotes: CD45RO+ cells pooled with CCR7-negative TemRA cells. DNA sequence: TGTGCCAGCAGCTTAGCGCGGCCAAATAGCAATCAGCCCCAGCATTTT. Its translation is CASSLARPNSNQPQHF. The CDR3 plus the reference TRBV7-8 and TRBJ1-5 genes for the other parts give the full variable domain: GAGVSQSPRYKVAKRGQDVALRCDPISGHVSLFWYQQALGQGPEFLTYFQNEAQLDKSGLPSDRFFAERPEGSVSTLKIQRTQQEDSAVYLCASSLARPNSNQPQHFGDGTRLSIL.